These 24 T cell receptor beta chains were all obtained from the same sample, sequenced in a study of T cells expressing NK-cell markers. TCRdb reanalyzed the 5' RACE reads, giving one entry per CDR3 protein sequence and no DNA. The sample data list approximately 440,000 distinct CDR3 sequences. The sample comprised blood T cells: a sorted CD56 or NKG2C T cell subset, CD4+ or CD8+ T cells, or bulk PBMC T cells (not recorded which). All receptors come from a woman aged 45-60 years in good health.

J is TRBJ1-4 and V is TRBV7-9; TCRdb's D call of TRBD1 is untestable without DNA. Germline CDR1 and CDR2: SEHNR and FQNEAQ (reference sequence). There are 17 residues in the CDR3. CDR3 protein: CASSQSFGAATNEKLFF.

This chain connects TRBV6-1 to TRBJ2-3; TCRdb indicates TRBD1, and absent DNA this call remains unverified. The CDR3 covers 14 residues. CDR1 MNHNS and CDR2 SASEGT come from the germline V gene. CDR3 residues: CASTPTGRGDTQYF.

V usage is TRBV5-1 and J usage is TRBJ2-6; TCRdb's D call of TRBD2 is untestable without DNA. Per the germline V gene, CDR1 is SGHRS and CDR2 is YFSETQ. The CDR3 extends over 19 amino acids. CDR3 sequence: CASSLEPGGPISGANVLTF.

The chain carries TRBV20-1 and TRBJ2-5; TCRdb lists TRBD2, though no DNA is available to test this call. Germline assignment: CDR1 DFQATT and CDR2 SNEGSKA (reference sequence). This CDR3 has 15 residues. CDR3 sequence: CSAIDALGGQETQYF.

The V gene is TRBV10-3, the J gene TRBJ1-5. CDR3 length: 13 amino acids. CDR1 and CDR2 from the germline V gene are ENHRY and SYGVKD. Here the CDR3 reads CATRSDSNQPQHF.

The CDR3 sequence is CSAEGALQETQYF. V is TRBV20-1 and J is TRBJ2-5; TCRdb designates TRBD2, a call that cannot be tested without DNA. The CDR3 spans 13 residues. CDR1 and CDR2 (germline): DFQATT, SNEGSKA (reference sequence).

The rearrangement uses TRBV10-3 and TRBJ1-2; TCRdb outputs TRBD1, but without DNA this stays unchecked. Per germline, CDR1 ENHRY and CDR2 SYGVKD. This CDR3 comprises 16 residues. The CDR3 protein is CAISQRGGQLDYGYTF.

The rearrangement joins TRBV6-2 or TRBV6-3 to TRBJ1-5; TCRdb picks TRBD1, but there is no DNA to check that call. Looked up from germline, CDR1 is MNHEY and CDR2 is SVGEGT. The CDR3 is made up of 14 amino acids. The CDR3 reads CASRAPGINQPQHF.

The rearrangement joins TRBV7-3 to TRBJ2-1. This CDR3 region has 12 residues. The germline V gene encodes CDR1 SGHTA and CDR2 FQGTGA. CDR3 amino acids: CASSLGINEQFF.

The CDR3 protein is CATLMKIDTQYF. The V gene is TRBV12-3 or TRBV12-4, the J gene TRBJ2-3. The CDR3 is 12 amino acids.

The CDR3 sequence is CASSFAEPRDGYTF. V gene TRBV12-3 or TRBV12-4 combines with J gene TRBJ1-2; TCRdb gives TRBD1 as the D gene, but with no DNA this cannot be confirmed. CDR3 size: 14 residues.

The CDR3 protein is CASSETDRAYTGELFF. V gene TRBV12-3 or TRBV12-4 combines with J gene TRBJ2-2; TCRdb calls TRBD1, which cannot be checked without DNA. The CDR3 contains 16 residues.

The chain has TRBV25-1 and TRBJ1-4; TCRdb indicates TRBD1, and absent DNA this call remains unverified. CDR1 and CDR2 (germline): MGHDK, SYGVNS. CDR3 size: 16 residues. Here the CDR3 reads CASSPLWQGMDEKLFF.

The gene calls are TRBV3-1 and TRBJ2-1; TCRdb picks TRBD2, but there is no DNA to check that call. CDR3 length equals 16 residues. Germline loops: CDR1 LGHDT, CDR2 YNNKEL (reference sequence). The CDR3 region is CASSQKWASGVDEQFF.

V and J are TRBV29-1 and TRBJ2-7. Germline assignment: CDR1 SQVTM and CDR2 ANQGSEA. The CDR3 has 13 amino acids. The CDR3 loop is CSVEVPISYEQYF.

CDR3 sequence: CASSLQGVTDTQYF. This chain joins TRBV5-1 and TRBJ2-3; checking the TCRdb D call of TRBD1 is not possible without DNA. This CDR3 is built from 14 residues. From germline, CDR1 is SGHRS and CDR2 YFSETQ.

The genes are TRBV20-1 and TRBJ2-1; no DNA is available, so the TRBD2 call from TCRdb remains unchecked. The CDR3 consists of 15 residues. CDR1 is DFQATT, CDR2 SNEGSKA, per germline (reference sequence). CDR3 region: CSARGTPLSYNEQFF.

This rearrangement joins TRBV28 to TRBJ2-2; with no DNA, the TCRdb D assignment of TRBD1 cannot be verified. CDR1 MDHEN and CDR2 SYDVKM come from the germline V gene. The CDR3 length is 14 residues. CDR3 sequence: CATTGTEGPGELFF. Complete variable domain (other parts from reference TRBV28 and TRBJ2-2): DVKVTQSSRYLVKRTGEKVFLECVQDMDHENMFWYRQDPGLGLRLIYFSYDVKMKEKGDIPEGYSVSREKKERFSLILESASTNQTSMYLCATTGTEGPGELFFGEGSRLTVL.

The rearrangement joins TRBV5-1 to TRBJ2-2; TCRdb names TRBD2, which stays unverified in the absence of DNA. Germline V gene lookup returns CDR1 SGHRS and CDR2 YFSETQ. CDR3 length equals 13 residues. This CDR3 is CASSARVDGELFF. The whole variable domain, remainder taken from reference TRBV5-1 and TRBJ2-2, is KAGVTQTPRYLIKTRGQQVTLSCSPISGHRSVSWYQQTPGQGLQFLFEYFSETQRNKGNFPGRFSGRQFSNSRSEMNVSTLELGDSALYLCASSARVDGELFFGEGSRLTVL.

The V and J genes are TRBV5-1 and TRBJ2-1; without DNA, the TCRdb call of TRBD2 cannot be checked. The CDR3 sequence is 17 residues long. Germline CDR1 reads SGHRS; CDR2 reads YFSETQ. This CDR3 reads CASSLEGSGRAYNEQFF.

The V call is TRBV2, the J call TRBJ2-7; TCRdb selects TRBD1, and the lack of DNA leaves this call unchecked. CDR1 is SNHLY, CDR2 FYNNEI, per germline. CDR3 length: 15 amino acids. Here the CDR3 reads CASSEAWGPWGEQYF.

V usage is TRBV10-3 and J usage is TRBJ1-4. The CDR3 totals 13 residues. Germline lookup yields CDR1 ENHRY and CDR2 SYGVKD. This CDR3 is CAISWISNEKLFF.

The V and J genes are TRBV24-1 and TRBJ1-6; TCRdb lists TRBD1, though no DNA is available to test this call. CDR1 is KGHDR, CDR2 SFDVKD, per germline. CDR3 size: 13 residues. The CDR3 region is CATSGRGNSPLHF.

This chain's CDR3 is CASSSRTGHGYTF. The chain is built from TRBV6-5 and TRBJ1-2; no DNA is available, so the TRBD1 call from TCRdb remains unchecked. CDR1 and CDR2 from the germline V gene are MNHEY and SVGAGI. The CDR3 totals 13 residues.